A single sample gave rise to the 24 T cell receptor beta chains below, sequenced in a study of blood T cell repertoires in COVID-19. Using immunoSEQ multiplex PCR, the repertoire was profiled, and TCRdb retains in-frame clones only, with some absent. Of roughly 250,000 clones in the sample, approximately 92% were seen once. Specimen: peripheral blood. The source is a person under 30 with COVID-19, enrolled during active disease.

The chain is built from TRBV5-8 and TRBJ1-6, with 7 bases fitting TRBD1. Germline trimming cut 7 bases from V and 0 bases from J; bases unmatched to any gene: 10. CDR1 and CDR2 (germline): SGHTS, YDEGEE. This CDR3 has 17 residues. The CDR3 loop is CASGRQGPISYNSPLHF. The CDR3 region has the DNA TGTGCCAGCGGAAGACAGGGACCTATCTCCTATAATTCACCCCTCCACTTT.

The genes are TRBV19 and TRBJ2-5, with D unclear. The CDR3 sequence is 13 residues long. Looked up from germline, CDR1 is LNHDA and CDR2 is SQIVND (reference sequence). Trimming removed 3 bases at V and 1 base at J, with 6 bases between. The CDR3 DNA reads as TGTGCCAGTAGTATGTACAGCCAAGAGACCCAGTACTTC. Its protein is CASSMYSQETQYF.

This clone was counted only a few times. The gene calls are TRBV9 and TRBJ1-2; TRBD1 matches at 9 bases. Germline trimming cut 3 bases from V and 8 bases from J; bases unmatched to any gene: 5. This CDR3 has 13 residues. Germline CDR1 and CDR2: SGDLS and YYNGEE. DNA of the CDR3: TGTGCCAGCAGCGACAGGGGGCGCGGAGGCTACACCTTC. The encoded protein is CASSDRGRGGYTF.

This chain links TRBV11-2 with TRBJ2-1; D call uncertain. The CDR3 runs 15 residues. Deletions cut 1 base from V and 3 bases from J, with 10 bases between. Germline V lookup: CDR1 SGHAT, CDR2 FQNNGV. CDR3 sequence: CASSLGAGLYNEQFF. The CDR3 nucleotides are TGTGCCAGCAGCTTAGGAGCAGGTCTCTACAATGAGCAGTTCTTC.

This chain links TRBV5-8 with TRBJ2-7, with D hard to call. The CDR3 runs to 12 residues. Germline CDR1 and CDR2: SGHTS and YDEGEE. V was cut by 4 bases and J by 6 bases, with 11 bases left in between. The CDR3 loop is CASSLSGGEQYF. Here the CDR3 DNA reads TGTGCCAGCAGCCTTAGTGGTGGCGAGCAGTACTTC. The whole variable domain, remainder taken from reference TRBV5-8 and TRBJ2-7, is EAGVTQSPTHLIKTRGQQATLRCSPISGHTSVYWYQQALGLGLQFLLWYDEGEERNRGNFPPRFSGRQFPNYSSELNVNALELEDSALYLCASSLSGGEQYFGPGTRLTVT.

In regard to this clone: Being one base from a much bigger clone, this may be a read error. The chain employs TRBV13 and TRBJ1-5; TRBD1 aligns across 7 bases. V gave up 3 bases and J gave up 3 bases; unmatched junction bases: 2. Germline V CDR1 and CDR2: PRHDT, FYEKMQ (reference sequence). The CDR3 contains 14 residues. The CDR3: CASSLTGNNQPQHF. In DNA, the CDR3 is TGTGCCAGCAGCTTGACAGGGAACAATCAGCCCCAGCATTTT.

This clone has only one observation. This sequence joins TRBV6-5 and TRBJ1-1; D possibly corresponds to TRBD1 (5 bases). This CDR3 is built from 14 residues. Germline V gives CDR1 MNHEY, CDR2 SVGAGI. The germline V and J ends were trimmed by 0 bases and 3 bases, with 8 bases remaining between them. The CDR3, as DNA: TGTGCCAGCAGTTACTCGGGGGAGGACACTGAAGCTTTCTTT. The encoded protein is CASSYSGEDTEAFF.

The chain links TRBV5-6 to TRBJ1-2; a weak D match, TRBD1 (5 bases). The CDR3 is 13 residues long. V was trimmed by 4 bases and J by 4 bases, leaving 11 bases between them. Germline V gives CDR1 SGHDT, CDR2 YYEEEE. The CDR3 spells CASSRGGSYGYTF. The CDR3 DNA reads TGTGCCAGCAGCCGGGGGGGAAGCTATGGCTACACCTTC. Full variable domain (rest looked up from reference TRBV5-6 and TRBJ1-2): DAGVTQSPTHLIKTRGQQVTLRCSPKSGHDTVSWYQQALGQGPQFIFQYYEEEERQRGNFPDRFSGHQFPNYSSELNVNALLLGDSALYLCASSRGGSYGYTFGSGTRLTVV.

J is TRBJ2-1 and V is TRBV5-1; the D gene is possibly TRBD2 (5 bases). Germline CDR1 SGHRS, CDR2 YFSETQ. V was cut by 0 bases and J by 5 bases, with 15 bases left in between. This CDR3 is 16 amino acids long. The CDR3 is CASSLGRRAEHNEQFF. The CDR3 DNA follows: TGCGCCAGCAGCTTGGGGCGGCGGGCGGAACACAATGAGCAGTTCTTC.

The genes are TRBV30 and TRBJ1-6; D is unclear. The CDR3 totals 17 residues. V was shortened by 0 bases and J by 0 bases, with 12 bases between the two germline ends. Germline CDR1 and CDR2: GTSNPN and SVGIG (reference sequence). The CDR3 region has the DNA TGTGCCTGGAGTGTACTTTACAGAAGCTCCTATAATTCACCCCTCCACTTT. The encoded protein is CAWSVLYRSSYNSPLHF.

The V call is TRBV18, the J call TRBJ1-2, with unresolved D. The CDR3 totals 15 residues. The germline gives CDR1 KGHSH, CDR2 LQKENI. The germline V and J ends were trimmed by 3 bases and 6 bases, with 17 bases remaining between them. CDR3 protein: CASSPIYGEVDGYTF. DNA for the CDR3: TGTGCCAGCTCACCGATCTACGGGGAAGTCGATGGCTACACCTTC.

The gene calls are TRBV27 and TRBJ1-5, with D hard to call. V lost 2 bases to trimming and J lost 3 bases, with 5 bases between them. The CDR3 sequence is 13 residues long. The V gene's germline CDR1 is MNHEY and CDR2 SMNVEV (reference sequence). CDR3 residues: CASSLTSNQPQHF. CDR3 DNA sequence: TGTGCCAGCAGTTTAACTTCCAATCAGCCCCAGCATTTT.

This clone was seen more than once but under ten times. The gene calls are TRBV19 and TRBJ1-5, with 8 bases matching TRBD1. Germline-derived CDR1 and CDR2 are LNHDA and SQIVND (reference sequence). Trimming at V came to 6 bases and at J to 4 bases, leaving 5 bases not matched to a gene. The CDR3 runs to 14 residues. Here the CDR3 DNA reads TGTGCCAGTAGGAAGGACAGGGAGAATCAGCCCCAGCATTTT. Protein product: CASRKDRENQPQHF.

The rearrangement joins TRBV2 to TRBJ1-5; 9 positions match TRBD1. The CDR3 sequence is 13 residues long. CDR1 and CDR2 from the germline V gene are SNHLY and FYNNEI. J gave up 6 bases and V 6 bases, and 3 bases lay outside the gene matches. The CDR3 here is CASRGQGSQPQHF. DNA of the CDR3: TGTGCCAGCAGGGGACAGGGAAGTCAGCCCCAGCATTTT. Variable domain in full (rest from reference TRBV2 and TRBJ1-5): EPEVTQTPSHQVTQMGQEVILRCVPISNHLYFYWYRQILGQKVEFLVSFYNNEISEKSEIFDDQFSVERPDGSNFTLKIRSTKLEDSAMYFCASRGQGSQPQHFGDGTRLSIL.

This chain uses TRBV14 with TRBJ2-1; 7 bases agree with TRBD2. Germline V gene data show CDR1 as SGHDN and CDR2 as FVKESK. The CDR3 contains 15 residues. J gave up 3 bases and V 5 bases, and 7 bases lay outside the gene matches. The CDR3: CASSYRGELYNEQFF. The CDR3, as DNA: TGTGCCAGCAGCTACCGGGGGGAACTCTACAATGAGCAGTTCTTC.

This sequence joins TRBV27 and TRBJ2-2; 8 positions agree with TRBD1. The V gene's germline CDR1 is MNHEY and CDR2 SMNVEV (reference sequence). Trimming at V came to 3 bases and at J to 7 bases, leaving 4 bases not matched to a gene. This CDR3 comprises 14 residues. This CDR3 reads CASSLTGVDGELFF. As DNA, the CDR3 is TGTGCCAGCAGTTTGACAGGGGTAGACGGGGAGCTGTTTTTT.

V gene TRBV4-2 combines with J gene TRBJ2-1; 10 positions match TRBD2. Germline CDR1 and CDR2: LGHNA and YNFKEQ. Unmatched junction bases numbered 9, after V lost 2 bases and J lost 8 bases. The CDR3 totals 16 residues. CDR3 nucleotides: TGTGCCAGCAGCCAACTAGCGGGAGTTGGGCGCGATGAGCAGTTCTTC. Translating gives CASSQLAGVGRDEQFF.

This sequence joins TRBV28 and TRBJ2-7, with D perhaps TRBD2 (6 bases). The CDR3 has 13 residues. Between the trimmed V and J ends, which lost 8 bases and 3 bases, there was a span of 14 bases. The germline gives CDR1 MDHEN, CDR2 SYDVKM. The CDR3 reads CASGTRQLYEQYF. The CDR3 region has the DNA TGTGCCAGCGGGACTCGGCAACTCTACGAGCAGTACTTC.

The chain carries TRBV25-1 and TRBJ1-1; D is uncertain. V lost 0 bases and J lost 0, with 11 bases in between. CDR3 length: 16 amino acids. Germline V gene lookup returns CDR1 MGHDK and CDR2 SYGVNS. The CDR3 sequence is CASSEYMEPLNTEAFF. CDR3 nucleotides: TGTGCCAGCAGTGAATATATGGAGCCCTTGAACACTGAAGCTTTCTTT.

The chain is built from TRBV9 and TRBJ1-3; D is undetermined. The V end was cut by 0 bases, the J end by 2 bases, with 6 bases between. The V gene's germline CDR1 is SGDLS and CDR2 YYNGEE. The CDR3 consists of 14 residues. CDR3 nucleotide sequence: TGTGCCAGCAGCGTAGCTGGCCCTGGAAACACCATATATTTT. This codes for CASSVAGPGNTIYF.

The CDR3 here is CASSISARTYAGQGVGAFF. The CDR3 nucleotides are TGTGCCAGTAGTATTTCTGCCCGAACCTACGCGGGACAGGGAGTTGGAGCTTTCTTT. The chain carries TRBV19 and TRBJ1-1, with 9 nucleotides matching TRBD1. Germline values: CDR1 LNHDA, CDR2 SQIVND (reference sequence). The CDR3 has 19 amino acids. Unmatched junction bases numbered 24, after V lost 3 bases and J lost 10 bases.

The V gene is TRBV7-8, the J gene TRBJ2-5; D might be TRBD1 (6 bases). V was pared by 6 bases and J by 5 bases, with 13 bases between. Germline values: CDR1 SGHVS, CDR2 FQNEAQ. The CDR3 runs to 13 residues. This CDR3 is CASRPGVGETQYF. The CDR3 DNA follows: TGTGCCAGCAGACCAGGGGTCGGGGAGACCCAGTACTTC. The full variable domain, completed using reference TRBV7-8 and TRBJ2-5, is GAGVSQSPRYKVAKRGQDVALRCDPISGHVSLFWYQQALGQGPEFLTYFQNEAQLDKSGLPSDRFFAERPEGSVSTLKIQRTQQEDSAVYLCASRPGVGETQYFGPGTRLLVL.

In its sample, this clone was seen once. The rearrangement uses TRBV6-2 or TRBV6-3 and TRBJ2-3; D not certain. Germline V lookup: CDR1 MNHEY, CDR2 SVGEGT. The length of the CDR3 is 13 residues. The V gene lost 4 bases and the J gene lost 4 bases, with 9 bases spanning the gap. The CDR3 loop is CASSSLSPDTQYF. DNA for the CDR3: TGTGCCAGCAGTTCCCTTAGCCCAGATACGCAGTATTTT.

This clone was observed a single time. The rearrangement uses TRBV7-9 and TRBJ1-2; D remains unclear. Germline CDR1 and CDR2: SEHNR and FQNEAQ (reference sequence). This CDR3 has 15 amino acids. V was trimmed by 5 bases and J by 2 bases, leaving 15 bases between them. The CDR3 DNA is TGTGCCAGCAGCCCAGCCGGAGGTTCCAACTATGGCTACACCTTC. The encoded protein is CASSPAGGSNYGYTF. Variable domain in full (rest from reference TRBV7-9 and TRBJ1-2): DTGVSQNPRHKITKRGQNVTFRCDPISEHNRLYWYRQTLGQGPEFLTYFQNEAQLEKSRLLSDRFSAERPKGSFSTLEIQRTEQGDSAMYLCASSPAGGSNYGYTFGSGTRLTVV.